These 31 T cell receptor beta chains came from one sample sequenced in a study of T cell repertoires in cytomegalovirus infection. MiXCR was run by TCRdb on the reads, yielding one entry per CDR3 protein. The sample has under 100,000 distinct CDR3 sequences, 3.7% seen once; the top ten hold about 4.6%. Source material: PBMCs. The receptors were sampled from a human donor in good health (CMV status not recorded). Some clones in this sample may be carry-over from other donors' samples.

This clonotype was recorded at least ten times. The rearrangement links TRBV27 to TRBJ1-5; weak D call: TRBD1 (6 bases). The CDR3 sequence is 15 residues long. Looked up from germline, CDR1 is MNHEY and CDR2 is SMNVEV (reference sequence). Trimming removed 6 bases at V and 7 bases at J, with 19 bases between. This CDR3 reads CASRRAGAGGQPQHF. The CDR3 nucleotides are TGTGCCAGCAGACGGGCGGGGGCGGGCGGCCAGCCCCAGCATTTT.

This clonotype was seen at least ten times. The chain has TRBV7-2 and TRBJ1-6, with TRBD1 matching 7 bases. Per the germline V gene, CDR1 is SGHTA and CDR2 is FQGNSA. Trimming took 4 bases from V and 3 from J; bases not matched to a gene: 6. The CDR3 sequence is 16 residues long. The CDR3 region is CASSSRGGFYNSPLHF. The CDR3 coding sequence is TGTGCCAGCAGCTCAAGAGGGGGCTTCTATAATTCACCCCTCCACTTT. Together with reference TRBV7-2 and TRBJ1-6, the CDR3 gives the full variable domain: GAGVSQSPSNKVTEKGKDVELRCDPISGHTALYWYRQSLGQGLEFLIYFQGNSAPDKSGLPSDRFSAERTGGSVSTLTIQRTQQEDSAVYLCASSSRGGFYNSPLHFGNGTRLTVT.

This clonotype was counted ten times or more. J is TRBJ2-7 and V is TRBV23-1; maybe TRBD1 (7 bases). TRBV23-1 qualifies as an ORF whose function is uncertain. The CDR3 has 15 residues. Trimming removed 4 bases from V and 6 bases from J, with 19 bases in between. Written as DNA, the CDR3 is TGCGCCAGCAGTCTATCGCGGGACAGAAAAATCGAGCAGTACTTC. Amino acids: CASSLSRDRKIEQYF.

In its sample, this clonotype was seen many times. The chain links TRBV12-3 or TRBV12-4 to TRBJ2-1; 10 bases map to TRBD2. The CDR3 spans 16 residues. The trim removed 5 bases at V and 6 bases at J, leaving 10 bases unmatched. This CDR3 reads CASSLPGLAAANEQFF. Here the CDR3 DNA reads TGTGCCAGCAGTCTACCTGGACTAGCGGCGGCCAATGAGCAGTTCTTC.

This clonotype was observed many times. The gene calls are TRBV20-1 and TRBJ2-3, with a tentative D call TRBD2 (6 bases). CDR3 length equals 12 residues. CDR1 is DFQATT and CDR2 is SNEGSKA in the germline V gene (reference sequence). Deletions cut 5 bases from V and 6 bases from J, with 12 bases between. The chain's CDR3 is CSARGTADTQYF. The CDR3 region has the DNA TGCAGTGCTCGAGGGACTGCCGATACGCAGTATTTT.

This clonotype was observed many times. The genes are TRBV5-1 and TRBJ2-3; TRBD1 agrees at 8 bases. The V segment lost 4 bases and the J segment 0 bases; nucleotides outside the gene matches: 7. The CDR3 sequence is 16 residues long. The germline gives CDR1 SGHRS, CDR2 YFSETQ. The CDR3 loop is CASSPQGASSTDTQYF. DNA of the CDR3: TGCGCCAGCAGCCCCCAGGGGGCGTCTAGCACAGATACGCAGTATTTT.

This clonotype showed up many times. The chain recombines TRBV6-2 or TRBV6-3 with TRBJ2-2, with D hard to call. CDR1 and CDR2 from the germline V gene are MNHEY and SVGEGT. V was cut by 7 bases and J by 7 bases, with 16 bases left in between. The CDR3 consists of 14 residues. For the CDR3, the DNA is TGTGCCAGCATGTTCCGGGTCTCGGTCGGGGAGCTGTTTTTT. Translated: CASMFRVSVGELFF.

This clonotype came up many times. The rearrangement uses TRBV20-1 and TRBJ1-1; the D gene is possibly TRBD1 (5 bases). The CDR3 covers 17 residues. Germline V gene lookup returns CDR1 DFQATT and CDR2 SNEGSKA (reference sequence). The V gene lost 0 bases and the J gene lost 5 bases, with 22 bases spanning the gap. CDR3 DNA: TGCAGTGCTAGAGATGATATGACATTGGGGGGGGATACTGAAGCTTTCTTT. Protein: CSARDDMTLGGDTEAFF.

Ten or more counts support this clonotype. This chain uses TRBV20-1 with TRBJ1-2; no firm D call. CDR3 length: 11 amino acids. The germline V gene encodes CDR1 DFQATT and CDR2 SNEGSKA (reference sequence). Trimming pared 2 bases from V and 8 bases from J, leaving 9 bases between. The CDR3 coding sequence is TGCAGTGCTAGACTCCCCGGGGGCTACACCTTC. This encodes CSARLPGGYTF.

This clonotype was seen at least ten times. The chain joins TRBV7-9 to TRBJ1-3; D is uncertain. The V gene lost 5 bases and the J gene lost 1 base, with 27 bases spanning the gap. The germline V gene has CDR1 SEHNR and CDR2 FQNEAQ (reference sequence). The CDR3 runs 20 residues. The CDR3 is CASSLRSSGFATSSGNTIYF. In DNA form, the CDR3 reads TGTGCCAGCAGCCTTCGGAGTTCGGGGTTTGCAACCAGTTCTGGAAACACCATATATTTT.

In this sample, this clonotype turned up many times. The J gene is TRBJ2-1, the V gene TRBV7-2; 7 nucleotides match TRBD1. The V gene's germline CDR1 is SGHTA and CDR2 FQGNSA. CDR3 length equals 15 residues. V gave up 1 base and J gave up 4 bases; unmatched junction bases: 4. The CDR3 loop is CASSLGQGMYNEQFF. CDR3 DNA: TGTGCCAGCAGCTTAGGACAGGGCATGTACAATGAGCAGTTCTTC.

This clonotype was recorded at least ten times. The J gene is TRBJ2-5, the V gene TRBV5-1; the D gene is possibly TRBD1 (5 bases). The CDR3 runs to 13 residues. Germline V gives CDR1 SGHRS, CDR2 YFSETQ. The V end was cut by 1 base, the J end by 5 bases, with 9 bases between. The CDR3 region has the DNA TGCGCCAGCAGCTTGACGGCAGGGGAGACCCAGTACTTC. It translates to CASSLTAGETQYF. Looking up the rest from reference TRBV5-1 and TRBJ2-5 gives the full variable domain: KAGVTQTPRYLIKTRGQQVTLSCSPISGHRSVSWYQQTPGQGLQFLFEYFSETQRNKGNFPGRFSGRQFSNSRSEMNVSTLELGDSALYLCASSLTAGETQYFGPGTRLLVL.

This clonotype was picked up many times. This chain joins TRBV28 and TRBJ2-2; TRBD1 matches at 7 bases. The CDR3 is made up of 14 amino acids. V shed 5 bases and J 3 bases; nucleotides not matched to a gene: 3. In germline, CDR1 is MDHEN, CDR2 SYDVKM. The chain's CDR3 is CASSLQGYTGELFF. CDR3 nucleotides: TGTGCCAGCAGTCTACAGGGGTACACCGGGGAGCTGTTTTTT.

This clonotype has a count of ten or more. The V gene is TRBV7-9, the J gene TRBJ1-1, with D uncertain. V lost 1 base, J lost 1 base, and 13 bases lay in between. CDR3 size: 16 residues. Germline-derived CDR1 and CDR2 are SEHNR and FQNEAQ (reference sequence). The CDR3 protein is CASSLEQSVGNTEAFF. CDR3 nucleotides: TGTGCCAGCAGCTTAGAACAGAGTGTCGGGAACACTGAAGCTTTCTTT.

This clonotype was recorded at least ten times. The rearrangement uses TRBV7-9 and TRBJ1-1; TRBD1 might be the D (5 bases). Trimming left V 0 bases short and J 5 bases short, with 13 bases between. The CDR3 sequence is 15 residues long. CDR1 and CDR2 (germline): SEHNR, FQNEAQ (reference sequence). The DNA of the CDR3 is TGTGCCAGCAGCTTAGCAGTTGGTGGGGGGACTGAAGCTTTCTTT. Translated: CASSLAVGGGTEAFF.

On this clonotype: A much bigger clone sits one base away, suggesting this may be a read error. The genes are TRBV7-2 and TRBJ1-6, with TRBD1 matching 8 bases. CDR1 and CDR2 from the germline V gene are SGHTA and FQGNSA. The CDR3 extends over 16 amino acids. The CDR3 bases are TGTGCCAGCAGCTTGACAGGGGTGGCCTATAATTCACCCCACCACTTT. Amino acids: CASSLTGVAYNSPHHF. Complete variable domain (other parts from reference TRBV7-2 and TRBJ1-6): GAGVSQSPSNKVTEKGKDVELRCDPISGHTALYWYRQSLGQGLEFLIYFQGNSAPDKSGLPSDRFSAERTGGSVSTLTIQRTQQEDSAVYLCASSLTGVAYNSPHHFGNGTRLTVT.

In its sample, this clonotype was seen many times. The V and J genes are TRBV6-5 and TRBJ2-7, with D possibly being TRBD1 (6 bases). Germline CDR1 and CDR2: MNHEY and SVGAGI. V lost 4 bases to trimming and J lost 4 bases, with 11 bases between them. The CDR3 runs 13 residues. CDR3 coding DNA: TGTGCCAGCAGTTTGGGGGCTGGTTACGAGCAGTACTTC. It translates to CASSLGAGYEQYF.

There are many counts of this clonotype. V and J are TRBV2 and TRBJ2-1; the D gene could be TRBD1 or TRBD2 (5 bases each). V lost 5 bases and J lost 9, with 11 bases in between. The CDR3 sequence is 12 residues long. The germline gives CDR1 SNHLY, CDR2 FYNNEI. DNA for the CDR3: TGTGCCAGCAGTACCGGGACGTCTGAGCAGTTCTTC. It encodes CASSTGTSEQFF.

This clonotype was recorded at least ten times. The rearrangement links TRBV5-1 to TRBJ2-1, with D possibly being TRBD1 (6 bases). The CDR3 extends over 14 amino acids. Germline V gene data show CDR1 as SGHRS and CDR2 as YFSETQ. The V end was cut by 8 bases, the J end by 5 bases, with 17 bases between. In DNA form, the CDR3 reads TGCGCCAGACCGGGCCACAGGGCGGACAATGAGCAGTTCTTC. Translated, it gives CARPGHRADNEQFF.

This clonotype was detected many times. The chain recombines TRBV5-1 with TRBJ1-1; the D gene is possibly TRBD1 (5 bases). CDR3 size: 13 residues. From germline, CDR1 is SGHRS and CDR2 YFSETQ. V shed 2 bases and J shed 8 bases, with 13 bases lying between them. For the CDR3, the DNA is TGCGCCAGCAGCTTCAGGGTTTCGGGAGAAGCTTTCTTT. Translated, it gives CASSFRVSGEAFF.

This clonotype was observed at least ten times. Here the CDR3 DNA reads TGTGCCAGCAGTTCCATATTTTCCTACGAGCAGTACTTC. As protein: CASSSIFSYEQYF. The J gene is TRBJ2-7, the V gene TRBV28, with D unresolved. Germline CDR1 reads MDHEN; CDR2 reads SYDVKM. This CDR3 is 13 amino acids long. V was clipped by 4 bases and J by 1 base, with 8 bases between them.

This clonotype has a count of ten or more. The chain carries TRBV19 and TRBJ1-2, with 7 bases identical to TRBD1. The CDR3 runs to 14 residues. CDR1 LNHDA and CDR2 SQIVND come from the germline V gene (reference sequence). V shed 7 bases, J shed 3 bases, and the junction held 8 bases outside the gene matches. DNA for the CDR3: TGTGCCAGTAACAGGAGGGGGCGATACTATGGCTACACCTTC. Translation: CASNRRGRYYGYTF.

Ten or more counts support this clonotype. CDR3 region: CASRTQGDTQYF. CDR3 DNA sequence: TGTGCCAGCAGAACCCAGGGTGATACGCAGTATTTT. This chain uses TRBV27 with TRBJ2-3, with a weak D call TRBD1 (5 bases). Germline CDR1 MNHEY, CDR2 SMNVEV (reference sequence). V was shortened by 6 bases and J by 6 bases, with 10 bases between the two germline ends. This CDR3 has 12 amino acids.

This clonotype was counted at least ten times. No DNA is shown, since the ends of the CDR3 on it are uncertain; the CDR3 is the one TCRdb lists. The chain is built from TRBV6-2 or TRBV6-3 and TRBJ1-2. Germline lookup yields CDR1 MNHEY and CDR2 SVGEGT. The CDR3 comprises 13 residues, both ends counted. CDR3 protein: CASTDRLWAEGTF.

This clonotype occurred many times. The J gene is TRBJ1-5, the V gene TRBV6-6; D gene ambiguous. Germline V lookup: CDR1 MNHNY, CDR2 SVGAGI (reference sequence). V was pared by 10 bases and J by 5 bases, with 12 bases between. CDR3 size: 12 residues. The CDR3 sequence is CATRLKDQPQHF. The CDR3 DNA reads TGTGCCACCAGGCTCAAAGATCAGCCCCAGCATTTT.

This clonotype was counted ten times or more. The chain carries TRBV19 and TRBJ1-1, with D uncertain. The V end lost 5 bases, the J end lost 0 bases, and 10 bases lay between the germline ends. The CDR3 runs 14 residues. The V gene's germline CDR1 is LNHDA and CDR2 SQIVND (reference sequence). CDR3 bases: TGTGCCAGTAGTGCCCAGGTCTTGAACACTGAAGCTTTCTTT. It codes for CASSAQVLNTEAFF. Based on the CDR3 plus reference TRBV19 and TRBJ1-1, the full variable domain is DGGITQSPKYLFRKEGQNVTLSCEQNLNHDAMYWYRQDPGQGLRLIYYSQIVNDFQKGDIAEGYSVSREKKESFPLTVTSAQKNPTAFYLCASSAQVLNTEAFFGQGTRLTVV.

The table lists this clonotype with many counts. In nucleotides, the CDR3 is TGTGCCAGCAGCCAGCAGGGGCCTTATTCACCCCTCCACTTT. It translates to CASSQQGPYSPLHF. This rearrangement joins TRBV7-2 to TRBJ1-6, with D possibly TRBD1 on 6 matching bases. V gave up 5 bases and J gave up 8 bases, with 13 bases separating them. Per the germline V gene, CDR1 is SGHTA and CDR2 is FQGNSA. This CDR3 is built from 14 residues.

This clonotype was counted ten times or more. CDR3 protein: CASSAGTGFLSPYF. The CDR3 nucleotides are TGTGCCAGCAGCGCCGGGACAGGGTTCCTGAGTCCGTACTTC. This chain links TRBV6-1 with TRBJ2-7, with 9 nucleotides matching TRBD1. Per germline, CDR1 MNHNS and CDR2 SASEGT. This CDR3 is built from 14 residues. With V trimmed by 6 bases and J by 12 bases, 15 bases remained unmatched.

This clonotype showed up many times. The rearrangement uses TRBV27 and TRBJ1-1; D is undetermined. V lost 1 base to trimming and J lost 3 bases, with 9 bases between them. The CDR3 length is 14 residues. Germline V gene data show CDR1 as MNHEY and CDR2 as SMNVEV (reference sequence). This CDR3 is CASSLLGKYTEAFF. The CDR3 DNA reads as TGTGCCAGCAGTTTATTGGGCAAATACACTGAAGCTTTCTTT.

This clonotype was seen ten or more times. The chain links TRBV30 to TRBJ2-3, with TRBD1 identical over 9 bases. After removal of 4 bases from V and 3 bases from J, the junction contained 5 bases not matched to a gene. Germline assignment: CDR1 GTSNPN and CDR2 SVGIG (reference sequence). This CDR3 region has 14 residues. The CDR3 region is CAWNRDRVTDTQYF. CDR3 nucleotide sequence: TGTGCCTGGAACCGGGACAGGGTAACAGATACGCAGTATTTT.

This clonotype was seen many times. The chain is built from TRBV3-1 and TRBJ1-6; D ambiguous. The V end lost 6 bases, the J end lost 3 bases, and 6 bases lay between the germline ends. This CDR3 region has 13 residues. Per germline, CDR1 LGHDT and CDR2 YNNKEL (reference sequence). CDR3 DNA: TGTGCCAGCAGACAGAGCTATAATTCACCCCTCCACTTT. Protein: CASRQSYNSPLHF. Combining the CDR3 with reference TRBV3-1 and TRBJ1-6 gives the whole variable domain DTAVSQTPKYLVTQMGNDKSIKCEQNLGHDTMYWYKQDSKKFLKIMFSYNNKELIINETVPNRFSPKSPDKAHLNLHINSLELGDSAVYFCASRQSYNSPLHFGNGTRLTVT.